This T cell receptor beta chain originates from a study of blood T cell repertoires in COVID-19. Turning to the study itself: The United States, Italy and Spain were the sources of the acute and convalescent COVID-19 samples. The cDNA or gDNA used as material had been derived from T cells, B-cell-depleted T cells, or PBMCs.

V dropped 5 bases and J dropped 6; count of bases not matched to a gene: 4. Germline CDR1 and CDR2: SGHVS and FQNEAQ. The CDR3 has 13 residues. Study processing details: Amplification from reference gene primers served as the basis for estimated nucleated cell counts. Some clones are missing from TCRdb's copy, which holds only in-frame ones; the method was immunoSEQ multiplex PCR. That table furnishes V, J and clone size, whereas the DNA furnished D and trimming. Of about 210,000 clones listed, about nine tenths are singletons. J is TRBJ1-1 and V is TRBV7-8; 9 nucleotides align to TRBD1. The TCR originated in a man between 18 and 35 years old with active or convalescent COVID-19. The sequenced sample consisted of peripheral blood. Written as DNA, the CDR3 is TGTGCCAGCAGCCGGACAGGGGTCCCTGAAGCTTTCTTT. Translation: CASSRTGVPEAFF.